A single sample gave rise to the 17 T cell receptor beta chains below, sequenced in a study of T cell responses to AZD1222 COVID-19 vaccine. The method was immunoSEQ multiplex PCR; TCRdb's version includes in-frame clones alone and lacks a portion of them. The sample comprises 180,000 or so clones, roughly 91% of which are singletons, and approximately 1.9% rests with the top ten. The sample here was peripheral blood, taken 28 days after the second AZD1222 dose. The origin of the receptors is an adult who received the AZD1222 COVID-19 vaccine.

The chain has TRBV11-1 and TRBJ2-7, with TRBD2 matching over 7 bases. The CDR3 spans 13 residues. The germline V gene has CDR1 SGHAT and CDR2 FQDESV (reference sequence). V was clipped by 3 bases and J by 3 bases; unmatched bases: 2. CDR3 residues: CASSFGGSYEQYF. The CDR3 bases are TGTGCCAGCAGCTTCGGGGGGAGCTACGAGCAGTACTTC. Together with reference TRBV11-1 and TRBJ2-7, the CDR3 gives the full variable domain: EAEVAQSPRYKITEKSQAVAFWCDPISGHATLYWYRQILGQGPELLVQFQDESVVDDSQLPKDRFSAERLKGVDSTLKIQPAELGDSAMYLCASSFGGSYEQYFGPGTRLTVT.

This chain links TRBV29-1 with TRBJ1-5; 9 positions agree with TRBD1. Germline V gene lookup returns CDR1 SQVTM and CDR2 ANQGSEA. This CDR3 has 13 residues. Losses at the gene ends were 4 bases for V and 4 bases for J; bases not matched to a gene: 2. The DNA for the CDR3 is TGCAGCGTTGGGACAGGGGATAATCAGCCCCAGCATTTT. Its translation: CSVGTGDNQPQHF.

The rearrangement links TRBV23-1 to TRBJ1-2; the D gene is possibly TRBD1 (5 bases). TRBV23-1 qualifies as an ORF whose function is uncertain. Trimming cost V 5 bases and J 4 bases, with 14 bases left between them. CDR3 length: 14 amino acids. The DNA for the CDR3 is TGCGCCAGCAGTATGGGACTTCTACTCTATGGCTACACCTTC. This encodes CASSMGLLLYGYTF.

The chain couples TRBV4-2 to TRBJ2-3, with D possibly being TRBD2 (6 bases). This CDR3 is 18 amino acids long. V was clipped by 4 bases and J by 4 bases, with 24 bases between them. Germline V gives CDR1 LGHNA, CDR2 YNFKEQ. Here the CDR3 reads CASSRKIGPSDFSDTQYF. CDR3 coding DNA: TGTGCCAGCAGCCGCAAAATCGGTCCTAGCGACTTCTCAGATACGCAGTATTTT.

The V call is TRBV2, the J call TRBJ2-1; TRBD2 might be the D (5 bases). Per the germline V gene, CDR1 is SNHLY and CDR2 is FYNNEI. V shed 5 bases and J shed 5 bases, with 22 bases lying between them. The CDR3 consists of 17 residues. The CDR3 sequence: CASSLRSLLGPNNEQFF. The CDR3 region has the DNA TGTGCCAGCAGTCTCCGTTCCCTACTAGGGCCTAACAATGAGCAGTTCTTC.

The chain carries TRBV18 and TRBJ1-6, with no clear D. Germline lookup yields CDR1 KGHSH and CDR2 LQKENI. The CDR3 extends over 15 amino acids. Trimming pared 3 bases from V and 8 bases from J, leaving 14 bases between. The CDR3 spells CASSPTPVGDSPLHF. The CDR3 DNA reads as TGTGCCAGCTCACCTACACCTGTGGGCGATTCACCCCTCCACTTT.

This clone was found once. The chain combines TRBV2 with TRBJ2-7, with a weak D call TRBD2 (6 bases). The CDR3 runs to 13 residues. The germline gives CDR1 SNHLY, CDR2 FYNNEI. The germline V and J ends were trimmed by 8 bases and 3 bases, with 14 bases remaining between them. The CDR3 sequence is CASGEGLRYEQYF. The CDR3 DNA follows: TGTGCCAGCGGAGAGGGACTCCGCTACGAGCAGTACTTC.

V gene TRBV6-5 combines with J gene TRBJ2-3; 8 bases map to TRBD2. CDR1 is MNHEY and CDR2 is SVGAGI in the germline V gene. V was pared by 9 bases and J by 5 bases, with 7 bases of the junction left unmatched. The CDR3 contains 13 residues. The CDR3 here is CARIAGSVDTQYF. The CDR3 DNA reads TGTGCCAGGATAGCGGGATCGGTAGATACGCAGTATTTT.

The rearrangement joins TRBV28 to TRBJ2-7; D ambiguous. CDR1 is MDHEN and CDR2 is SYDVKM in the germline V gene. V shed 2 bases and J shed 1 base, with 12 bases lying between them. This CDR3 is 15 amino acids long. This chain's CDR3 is CASSLGSYTSYEQYF. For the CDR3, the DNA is TGTGCCAGCAGTTTAGGCAGCTATACTTCCTACGAGCAGTACTTC.

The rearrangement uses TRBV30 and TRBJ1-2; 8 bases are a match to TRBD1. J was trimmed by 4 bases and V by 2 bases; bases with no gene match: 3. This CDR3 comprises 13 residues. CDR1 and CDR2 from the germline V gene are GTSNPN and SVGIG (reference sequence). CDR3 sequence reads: CAWSRQGTYGYTF. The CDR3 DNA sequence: TGTGCCTGGAGTAGACAGGGGACCTATGGCTACACCTTC.

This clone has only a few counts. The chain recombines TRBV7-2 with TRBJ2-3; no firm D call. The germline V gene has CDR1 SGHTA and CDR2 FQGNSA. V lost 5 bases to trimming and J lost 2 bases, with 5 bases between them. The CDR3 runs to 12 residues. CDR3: CASSQYTDTQYF. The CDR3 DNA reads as TGTGCCAGCAGCCAGTACACAGATACGCAGTATTTT.

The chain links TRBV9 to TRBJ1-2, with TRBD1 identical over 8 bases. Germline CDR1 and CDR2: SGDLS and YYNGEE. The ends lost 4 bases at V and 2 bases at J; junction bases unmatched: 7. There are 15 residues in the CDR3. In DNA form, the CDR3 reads TGTGCCAGCAGCACGAGGACAGGGCTCAACTATGGCTACACCTTC. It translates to CASSTRTGLNYGYTF.

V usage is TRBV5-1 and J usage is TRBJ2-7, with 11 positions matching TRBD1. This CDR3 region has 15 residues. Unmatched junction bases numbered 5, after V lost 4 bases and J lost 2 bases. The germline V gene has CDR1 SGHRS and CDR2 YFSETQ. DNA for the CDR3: TGCGCCAGCAGCATCCCGGGACAGGGGGCCTACGAGCAGTACTTC. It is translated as CASSIPGQGAYEQYF.

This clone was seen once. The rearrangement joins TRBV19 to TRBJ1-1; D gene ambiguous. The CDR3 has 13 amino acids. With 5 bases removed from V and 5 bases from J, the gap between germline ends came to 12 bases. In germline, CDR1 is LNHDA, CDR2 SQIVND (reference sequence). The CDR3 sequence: CASSPQLGTEAFF. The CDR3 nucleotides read TGTGCCAGTAGTCCCCAACTAGGGACTGAAGCTTTCTTT.

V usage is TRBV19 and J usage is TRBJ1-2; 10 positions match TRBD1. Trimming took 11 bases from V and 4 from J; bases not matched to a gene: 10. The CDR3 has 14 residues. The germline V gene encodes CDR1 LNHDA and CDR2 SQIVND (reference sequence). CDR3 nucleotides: TGTGCCGCAGCCCAGGACAGGGGGTTCTATGGCTACACCTTC. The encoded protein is CAAAQDRGFYGYTF.

Here the CDR3 reads CASSLAGYSLNTEAFF. CDR3 bases: TGTGCCAGCAGCTTGGCGGGGTACAGTCTGAACACTGAAGCTTTCTTT. The chain uses TRBV5-4 and TRBJ1-1, with D unresolved. This CDR3 has 16 amino acids. From germline, CDR1 is SGHNT and CDR2 YYREEE (reference sequence). Trimming removed 0 bases at V and 0 bases at J, with 12 bases between.

The CDR3 sequence is CAWSRGPGANVLTF. The CDR3 coding sequence is TGTGCCTGGAGTAGGGGGCCTGGGGCCAACGTCCTGACTTTC. V is TRBV30 and J is TRBJ2-6; 7 nucleotides align to TRBD1. Germline-derived CDR1 and CDR2 are GTSNPN and SVGIG (reference sequence). The CDR3 is made up of 14 amino acids. The J segment lost 2 bases and the V segment lost 2 bases, leaving 0 bases of the junction unmatched.